This is a list of T cell receptor beta chains from one sample in a study of high-grade serous ovarian cancer treatment subgroups. TCRdb's copy holds only in-frame clones and misses some; the assay was immunoSEQ multiplex PCR. Found here are more than 15,000 clones, about three quarters of them singletons; the top ten hold around 6.4%. Source material: tumor tissue. Receptors were obtained from a human donor with high-grade serous ovarian cancer. Both conserved end residues are part of each CDR3. The order of the fields is D gene, V gene, J gene, CDR3 length, clone size, CDR3 DNA, CDR3 protein. A D gene is named only where the DNA matches it firmly. Expanded clones get a size class; other rows say once, few or many, or leave the size out.

D gene: TRBD2
V gene: TRBV10-3
J gene: TRBJ2-1
CDR3 length: 17
clone size: .
CDR3 DNA: TGTGCCATCAGTGAGTCGACGGTAGCGGGGGGTTACAATGAGCAGTTCTTC
CDR3 protein: CAISESTVAGGYNEQFF

D gene: .
V gene: TRBV11-2
J gene: TRBJ2-7
CDR3 length: 17
clone size: .
CDR3 DNA: TGTGCCATCCACGTGGACTACCACTCCTACCGAGCCTACGAGCAGTACTTC
CDR3 protein: CAIHVDYHSYRAYEQYF

D gene: .
V gene: TRBV7-3
J gene: TRBJ2-1
CDR3 length: 13
clone size: .
CDR3 DNA: TGTGCCAGCAGCTTAGAGCGGAACAATGAGCAGTTCTTC
CDR3 protein: CASSLERNNEQFF

D gene: TRBD1
V gene: TRBV11-3
J gene: TRBJ2-7
CDR3 length: 15
clone size: medium-sized
CDR3 DNA: TGTGCCAGCAGCCCAAAGACAGGGGCAACCTACGAGCAGTACTTC
CDR3 protein: CASSPKTGATYEQYF

D gene: TRBD1
V gene: TRBV27
J gene: TRBJ2-7
CDR3 length: 15
clone size: .
CDR3 DNA: TGTGCCAGCAGTCCCCGGGACAGGGTGGCGGGCGAGCAGTACTTC
CDR3 protein: CASSPRDRVAGEQYF

D gene: TRBD2
V gene: TRBV27
J gene: TRBJ2-7
CDR3 length: 15
clone size: .
CDR3 DNA: TGTGCCAGCAGTAGCGCTACGGGCCTAGCGGTTGAGCAGTACTTC
CDR3 protein: CASSSATGLAVEQYF

D gene: .
V gene: TRBV25-1
J gene: TRBJ1-1
CDR3 length: 13
clone size: .
CDR3 DNA: TGTGCCAGCAGACAGGCACAGTACACTGAAGCTTTCTTT
CDR3 protein: CASRQAQYTEAFF

D gene: .
V gene: TRBV6-5
J gene: TRBJ2-5
CDR3 length: 14
clone size: .
CDR3 DNA: TGTGCCAGCAGTCCACGGGCAGGACAAGAGACCCAGTACTTC
CDR3 protein: CASSPRAGQETQYF

D gene: .
V gene: TRBV9
J gene: TRBJ2-7
CDR3 length: 15
clone size: .
CDR3 DNA: TGTGCCAGCAGTAGTTGGGGTCTAGGCGGATACGAGCAGTACTTC
CDR3 protein: CASSSWGLGGYEQYF

D gene: TRBD1
V gene: TRBV11-3
J gene: TRBJ2-5
CDR3 length: 13
clone size: .
CDR3 DNA: TGTGCCAGCAGCTTCGACAGGGCAGGGACCCAGTACTTC
CDR3 protein: CASSFDRAGTQYF

D gene: TRBD2
V gene: TRBV19
J gene: TRBJ2-2
CDR3 length: 17
clone size: .
CDR3 DNA: TGTGCCAGTCGAAAAACCGGGACTAGCGGAAACACCGGGGAGCTGTTTTTT
CDR3 protein: CASRKTGTSGNTGELFF

D gene: .
V gene: TRBV28
J gene: TRBJ2-7
CDR3 length: 11
clone size: .
CDR3 DNA: TGTGCCAGCAGTTCGCCCTACGAGCAGTACTTC
CDR3 protein: CASSSPYEQYF

D gene: .
V gene: TRBV28
J gene: TRBJ1-4
CDR3 length: 15
clone size: .
CDR3 DNA: TGTGCCAGCAGCGGACCGGGGGACACAAATGAAAAACTGTTTTTT
CDR3 protein: CASSGPGDTNEKLFF

D gene: .
V gene: TRBV29-1
J gene: TRBJ2-1
CDR3 length: 12
clone size: .
CDR3 DNA: TGCAGCGTGGGGGTTGTGGGGAATGAGCAGTTCTTC
CDR3 protein: CSVGVVGNEQFF

D gene: TRBD2
V gene: TRBV7-8
J gene: TRBJ2-7
CDR3 length: 16
clone size: .
CDR3 DNA: TGTGCCAGCAGCTCATGGACTAGCGGGACAACCTACGAGCAGTACTTC
CDR3 protein: CASSSWTSGTTYEQYF

D gene: .
V gene: TRBV29-1
J gene: TRBJ2-3
CDR3 length: 12
clone size: .
CDR3 DNA: TGCAGCGCCTTGAAGGGGGACTATACGCAGTATTTT
CDR3 protein: CSALKGDYTQYF

D gene: .
V gene: TRBV19
J gene: TRBJ1-4
CDR3 length: 16
clone size: .
CDR3 DNA: TGTGCCAGTAGTTCCCCAGGACGAAGTAATGATGGAAAACTGTTTTTT
CDR3 protein: CASSSPGRSNDGKLFF

D gene: .
V gene: TRBV11-2
J gene: TRBJ2-1
CDR3 length: 13
clone size: .
CDR3 DNA: TGTGCCAGCAGCTTCGGCGGGGGCGATGAGCAGTTCTTC
CDR3 protein: CASSFGGGDEQFF

D gene: .
V gene: TRBV7-9
J gene: TRBJ1-2
CDR3 length: 14
clone size: .
CDR3 DNA: TGTGCCAGCAGCCCGCCGGTCAGGGGCTATGGCTACACCTTC
CDR3 protein: CASSPPVRGYGYTF

D gene: .
V gene: TRBV27
J gene: TRBJ1-2
CDR3 length: 15
clone size: .
CDR3 DNA: TGTGCCAGCAGCGCGGGACCCCCGGAGGACTATGGCTACACCTTC
CDR3 protein: CASSAGPPEDYGYTF

D gene: .
V gene: TRBV19
J gene: TRBJ2-2
CDR3 length: 15
clone size: few
CDR3 DNA: TGTGCCAGTAGTATGACAGCCTCTAACACCGGGGAGCTGTTTTTT
CDR3 protein: CASSMTASNTGELFF

D gene: TRBD1
V gene: TRBV19
J gene: TRBJ1-2
CDR3 length: 15
clone size: .
CDR3 DNA: TGTGCCAGTAGTATAACGACAGGGGAACTCTATGGCTACACCTTC
CDR3 protein: CASSITTGELYGYTF

D gene: .
V gene: TRBV2
J gene: TRBJ1-1
CDR3 length: 13
clone size: few
CDR3 DNA: TGTGCCAGCAGTGGTTCGAGGACGTCTGAAGCTTTCTTT
CDR3 protein: CASSGSRTSEAFF

D gene: .
V gene: TRBV6-4
J gene: TRBJ2-1
CDR3 length: 16
clone size: .
CDR3 DNA: TGTGCCAGCAGTGACCCACCCGGGGCCGCAAGGGATGAGCAGTTCTTC
CDR3 protein: CASSDPPGAARDEQFF